These 20 T cell receptor beta chains originate from one sample sequenced in a study of post-analysis software for immune sequencing data. No cognate antigen is known for these TCRs. Unique-molecular-identifier-tagged TCR beta cDNA libraries were used. TCRdb re-called the PCR reads with MiXCR, one entry per CDR3 protein. The repertoire holds 800,000 to 950,000 distinct CDR3 sequences, with about 50% as singletons. Notes on the study in general: There were about 5 TRBV segments more frequent in patients than controls, and TRBV5-6, TRBV5-1 and TRBV20-1 were among them.

The sequenced material came from blood. Receptor source: a girl aged 10-17 years with multiple sclerosis.

This chain uses TRBV12-3 or TRBV12-4 with TRBJ2-3, with 7 bases aligning to TRBD2. There are 16 residues in the CDR3. V shed 5 bases and J 2 bases; nucleotides not matched to a gene: 10. This chain's CDR3 is CASSPFAGEFTDTQYF. For the CDR3, the DNA is TGTGCCAGCAGTCCCTTTGCGGGGGAGTTCACAGATACGCAGTATTTT.

The sample holds a few counts of this clonotype. The V call is TRBV7-6, the J call TRBJ2-3, with 9 bases fitting TRBD1. V trimming: 4 bases; J trimming: 4 bases; junction bases outside the gene matches: 9. This CDR3 comprises 16 residues. From germline, CDR1 is SGHVS and CDR2 FNYEAQ. The CDR3 is CASSSRDRGGPDTQYF. CDR3 in DNA: TGTGCCAGCAGCTCCAGAGACAGGGGGGGACCAGATACGCAGTATTTT.

V usage is TRBV12-3 or TRBV12-4 and J usage is TRBJ2-6, with D perhaps matching TRBD1 or TRBD2 (6 bases each). The CDR3 covers 18 residues. Between the trimmed V and J ends, which lost 7 bases and 0 bases, there was a span of 19 bases. The CDR3: CASTFRGVSISGANVLTF. In DNA, the CDR3 is TGTGCCAGCACCTTTAGGGGGGTATCGATCTCTGGGGCCAACGTCCTGACTTTC.

The chain has TRBV28 and TRBJ2-1, with 9 bases aligning to TRBD2. Germline assignment: CDR1 MDHEN and CDR2 SYDVKM. The J segment lost 7 bases and the V segment lost 7 bases, leaving 8 bases of the junction unmatched. The CDR3 is 14 amino acids. The chain's CDR3 is CASKPRLAENEQFF. In DNA form, the CDR3 reads TGTGCCAGCAAGCCCCGACTAGCGGAAAATGAGCAGTTCTTC.

The J gene is TRBJ2-7, the V gene TRBV20-1; D might be TRBD2 (5 bases). This CDR3 has 13 residues. The V end lost 6 bases, the J end lost 3 bases, and 15 bases lay between the germline ends. Germline assignment: CDR1 DFQATT and CDR2 SNEGSKA (reference sequence). CDR3 in amino acids: CSAGRDAIYEQYF. DNA for the CDR3: TGCAGTGCCGGCCGGGATGCTATCTACGAGCAGTACTTC.

The rearrangement joins TRBV25-1 to TRBJ2-1; 12 bases agree with TRBD2. V dropped 2 bases and J dropped 15; count of bases not matched to a gene: 5. Germline values: CDR1 MGHDK, CDR2 SYGVNS. The CDR3 sequence is 13 residues long. The CDR3 bases are TGTGCCAGCAGTGAAGGGGCTAGCGGGGGGGGGTTCTTC. The encoded protein is CASSEGASGGGFF.

As concerns this clonotype: The junction does not match germline at one end; this may be a read error. The V and J genes are TRBV5-5 and TRBJ2-5; D may be TRBD2 (5 bases). The germline V gene encodes CDR1 SGHKS and CDR2 YYEKEE (reference sequence). The CDR3 contains 14 residues. The CDR3 sequence: CASSLGANQETQYF. CDR3 sequence (DNA): TGTGCCAGCAGCCTGGGAGCGAACCAAGAGACCCAGTATTTC.

In its sample, this clonotype was seen a few times. The rearrangement links TRBV12-3 or TRBV12-4 to TRBJ1-1; weak D call: TRBD1 (6 bases). Between the trimmed V and J ends, which lost 8 bases and 0 bases, there was a span of 10 bases. The CDR3 loop spans 13 amino acids. The CDR3: CASGGRLNTEAFF. CDR3 nucleotide sequence: TGTGCCAGCGGGGGCAGATTGAACACTGAAGCTTTCTTT.

This clonotype was seen more than once but under ten times. The CDR3 nucleotides are TGCAGCGTTGAGTCCGGGACATCCCATCTTCGGACCCAGTACTTC. Translated, it gives CSVESGTSHLRTQYF. V is TRBV29-1 and J is TRBJ2-5; weak D call: TRBD1 (6 bases). Between the trimmed V and J ends, which lost 3 bases and 7 bases, there was a span of 21 bases. The CDR3 is made up of 15 amino acids. The germline V gene encodes CDR1 SQVTM and CDR2 ANQGSEA.

V gene TRBV20-1 combines with J gene TRBJ2-7; 7 positions match TRBD2. The CDR3 is 12 amino acids. V gave up 7 bases and J gave up 3 bases; unmatched junction bases: 6. Germline values: CDR1 DFQATT, CDR2 SNEGSKA (reference sequence). The CDR3 bases are TGCAGTGTGTCTAGCGGAAGCTACGAGCAGTACTTC. Amino acids: CSVSSGSYEQYF.

The gene calls are TRBV12-3 or TRBV12-4 and TRBJ2-7; D gene unclear. Trimming stripped 6 bases from V and 10 bases from J, with 22 bases between. This CDR3 has 14 residues. The CDR3: CASRSGPIPLSQYF. The CDR3 DNA sequence: TGTGCCAGCAGGTCCGGACCGATCCCCCTCTCCCAGTACTTC.

This chain joins TRBV5-1 and TRBJ2-5, with 8 bases matching TRBD1. TRBJ2-7 explains the end of the DNA better; the J call may be wrong. Looked up from germline, CDR1 is SGHRS and CDR2 is YFSETQ. The CDR3 consists of 15 residues. The CDR3 DNA sequence: TGCGCCAGCAGCTATGAGGGGACAGGAAGGTACGAGCAGTACTTC. Amino acids: CASSYEGTGRYEQYF.

In its sample, this clonotype was seen many times. This chain uses TRBV7-8 with TRBJ2-5; D is perhaps TRBD2 (6 bases). The CDR3 sequence is 19 residues long. V lost 3 bases, J lost 0 bases, and 23 bases lay in between. Germline loops: CDR1 SGHVS, CDR2 FQNEAQ. The CDR3 loop is CASSFLSGFSGGYQETQYF. The CDR3, as DNA: TGTGCCAGCAGCTTCTTATCGGGGTTTAGCGGAGGGTACCAAGAGACCCAGTACTTC.

The chain couples TRBV27 to TRBJ2-7, with TRBD1 matching 9 bases. The CDR3 spans 14 residues. V shed 3 bases and J 3 bases; nucleotides not matched to a gene: 3. CDR1 is MNHEY, CDR2 SMNVEV, per germline (reference sequence). The CDR3 protein is CASSFGTGLYEQYF. The CDR3 bases are TGTGCCAGCAGTTTCGGGACAGGGCTCTACGAGCAGTACTTC.

This chain connects TRBV3-1 to TRBJ2-7; tentatively, D is TRBD2 (6 bases). The CDR3 contains 15 residues. Germline V lookup: CDR1 LGHDT, CDR2 YNNKEL (reference sequence). Trimming pared 5 bases from V and 5 bases from J, leaving 19 bases between. Here the CDR3 reads CASSLSLTRSNEQYF. As DNA, the CDR3 is TGTGCCAGCAGCTTATCCCTGACTAGATCCAACGAGCAGTACTTC.

The chain couples TRBV20-1 to TRBJ1-6; 8 bases are shared with TRBD1. V was clipped by 7 bases and J by 9 bases; unmatched bases: 5. The germline CDR1 and CDR2 sequences are DFQATT and SNEGSKA (reference sequence). The CDR3 loop spans 12 amino acids. The CDR3 here is CSVGGQGSPLHF. DNA of the CDR3: TGCAGTGTCGGAGGACAGGGTTCACCCCTCCACTTT.

The rearrangement links TRBV7-6 to TRBJ1-5; D not resolved. V dropped 5 bases and J dropped 1 base, with 6 bases sitting between them. CDR1 SGHVS and CDR2 FNYEAQ come from the germline V gene. This CDR3 region has 13 residues. CDR3 loop: CASSQRSNQPQHF. CDR3 in DNA: TGTGCCAGCAGCCAGCGCAGCAATCAGCCCCAGCATTTT.

This clonotype appeared a few times. V and J are TRBV29-1 and TRBJ2-7; D is undetermined. Germline CDR1 reads SQVTM; CDR2 reads ANQGSEA. V lost 6 bases and J 0 bases, leaving 15 bases between the germline ends. The CDR3 runs to 14 residues. This CDR3 reads CSVRWSQSSYEQYF. The CDR3 nucleotides are TGCAGCGTCCGGTGGTCCCAGAGCTCCTACGAGCAGTACTTC.

V and J are TRBV12-3 or TRBV12-4 and TRBJ2-5, with TRBD1 matching 7 bases. The end of the DNA aligns better with TRBJ2-7, so the J call may be wrong. This CDR3 is 15 amino acids long. The CDR3 bases are TGTGCCAGCAGTTTATACCGACAGGGTACCTACGAGCAGTACTTC. It codes for CASSLYRQGTYEQYF.

This clonotype was detected only once. The chain uses TRBV27 and TRBJ2-5, with 8 bases fitting TRBD1. The end of the DNA aligns better with TRBJ2-7, so the J call may be wrong. The CDR3 runs 15 residues. Germline CDR1 MNHEY, CDR2 SMNVEV (reference sequence). CDR3 DNA sequence: TGTGCCAGCAGTCCCAGACAGGGGCCCCTCGACGAGCAGTACTTC. Amino acid sequence: CASSPRQGPLDEQYF.